Below, 14 T cell receptor beta chains from the same sample are listed, as sequenced in a study of T cell responses to AZD1222 COVID-19 vaccine. This table comes from immunoSEQ multiplex PCR, and its TCRdb copy is limited to in-frame clones, with some not included. The sample consists of about 180,000 clones, 90% to 95% of them appearing once. This specimen was peripheral blood, taken 28 days after the second dose of the MenACWY control vaccine. These receptor sequences come from an adult who received the MenACWY meningococcal vaccine as a control.

This chain uses TRBV20-1 with TRBJ1-3, with TRBD1 matching over 7 bases. Germline values: CDR1 DFQATT, CDR2 SNEGSKA (reference sequence). Trimming at V came to 3 bases and at J to 2 bases, leaving 10 bases not matched to a gene. CDR3 length equals 16 residues. In DNA form, the CDR3 reads TGCAGTGCTAGTAACAGGGGCCTTTTTGCTGGAAACACCATATATTTT. It is translated as CSASNRGLFAGNTIYF.

The rearrangement joins TRBV5-1 to TRBJ2-7, with TRBD2 identical over 7 bases. The germline gives CDR1 SGHRS, CDR2 YFSETQ. CDR3 length: 15 amino acids. With 1 base clipped from V and 1 base from J, the junction kept 5 bases outside the gene matches. This CDR3 is CASSLSGVYSYEQYF. In DNA, the CDR3 is TGCGCCAGCAGCTTGAGCGGGGTTTATTCCTACGAGCAGTACTTC.

The chain combines TRBV5-4 with TRBJ1-6; TRBD1 is a possible D gene (6 bases). In germline, CDR1 is SGHNT, CDR2 YYREEE (reference sequence). The CDR3 totals 16 residues. Trimming took 5 bases from V and 6 from J, leaving 18 bases between them. DNA for the CDR3: TGTGCCAGCAGTCGAGGGGGTGGGTATAGTAATTCACCCCTCCACTTT. Protein: CASSRGGGYSNSPLHF.

The rearrangement joins TRBV10-1 to TRBJ1-2; 11 bases align to TRBD1. Germline assignment: CDR1 WNHNN and CDR2 SYGVQD (reference sequence). After removal of 5 bases from V and 3 bases from J, the junction contained 14 bases not matched to a gene. This CDR3 spans 18 amino acids. CDR3 coding DNA: TGCGCCAGCAGTCTCATGGACAGGGGGCGAGGACTCTACTATGGCTACACCTTC. Residues: CASSLMDRGRGLYYGYTF.

The V gene is TRBV7-3, the J gene TRBJ1-1; D gene unclear. Trimming shortened V by 0 bases and J by 6 bases, and 11 bases separated the two germline ends. The CDR3 length is 14 residues. Germline V gene data show CDR1 as SGHTA and CDR2 as FQGTGA. CDR3: CASSLTGIIAEAFF. The CDR3 DNA is TGTGCCAGCAGCTTAACAGGGATTATCGCTGAAGCTTTCTTT.

CDR3 protein: CAWSDPPTGAMNTEAFF. The CDR3 DNA reads TGTGCCTGGAGTGACCCCCCGACAGGGGCTATGAACACTGAAGCTTTCTTT. The rearrangement links TRBV30 to TRBJ1-1, with 8 positions matching TRBD1. Germline V CDR1 and CDR2: GTSNPN, SVGIG (reference sequence). The CDR3 has 17 amino acids. The V segment lost 1 base and the J segment 0 bases; nucleotides outside the gene matches: 10. The full variable domain, completed using reference TRBV30 and TRBJ1-1, is SQTIHQWPATLVQPVGSPLSLECTVEGTSNPNLYWYRQAAGRGLQLLFYSVGIGQISSEVPQNLSASRPQDRQFILSSKKLLLSDSGFYLCAWSDPPTGAMNTEAFFGQGTRLTVV.

J is TRBJ1-1 and V is TRBV6-5, with 9 bases aligning to TRBD1. CDR1 MNHEY and CDR2 SVGAGI come from the germline V gene. This CDR3 is 16 amino acids long. V lost 0 bases to trimming and J lost 4 bases; unmatched junction nucleotides: 6. The CDR3 nucleotides are TGTGCCAGCAGTTACTCCGGGACAGGGAGGGCCACTGAAGCTTTCTTT. This codes for CASSYSGTGRATEAFF.

This chain connects TRBV30 to TRBJ2-7; TRBD2 might be the D (5 bases). Germline-derived CDR1 and CDR2 are GTSNPN and SVGIG (reference sequence). V lost 0 bases and J lost 0, with 9 bases in between. The CDR3 has 14 amino acids. DNA for the CDR3: TGTGCCTGGAGTGTACTGGGGAGCTCCTACGAGCAGTACTTC. It yields the protein CAWSVLGSSYEQYF.

The rearrangement uses TRBV10-3 and TRBJ1-2, with 11 positions matching TRBD1. The CDR3 has 14 residues. Germline CDR1 is ENHRY and CDR2 is SYGVKD. Trimming at V came to 8 bases and at J to 6 bases, leaving 8 bases not matched to a gene. In DNA, the CDR3 is TGTGCCATCGCCCCGGGACAGGGGGTGAATGGCTACACCTTC. Amino acid sequence: CAIAPGQGVNGYTF.

The genes are TRBV19 and TRBJ1-1, with D maybe TRBD1 (5 bases). V lost 3 bases to trimming and J lost 11 bases, with 16 bases between them. The germline V gene encodes CDR1 LNHDA and CDR2 SQIVND (reference sequence). The CDR3 runs 13 residues. The CDR3: CASSIRQGLEAFF. In DNA form, the CDR3 reads TGTGCCAGTAGTATCCGGCAGGGTCTAGAGGCTTTCTTT.

The chain uses TRBV29-1 and TRBJ1-1; D gene unclear. The germline gives CDR1 SQVTM, CDR2 ANQGSEA. The CDR3 extends over 11 amino acids. The V and J ends lost 7 bases and 1 base respectively, with 7 bases between them. In nucleotides, the CDR3 is TGCAGCGGAAGAACGAACACTGAAGCTTTCTTT. Translated, it gives CSGRTNTEAFF.

The chain links TRBV30 to TRBJ1-2; D remains ambiguous. V was shortened by 4 bases and J by 3 bases, with 12 bases between the two germline ends. The CDR3 is 13 amino acids. Germline CDR1 GTSNPN, CDR2 SVGIG (reference sequence). The CDR3 nucleotides read TGTGCCTGGAACGGCGGAAGGGACTATGGCTACACCTTC. This translates into CAWNGGRDYGYTF.

The rearrangement links TRBV28 to TRBJ2-7; TRBD2 matches at 8 bases. Germline V lookup: CDR1 MDHEN, CDR2 SYDVKM. The CDR3 is 15 amino acids. V was pared by 2 bases and J by 1 base, with 4 bases of the junction left unmatched. DNA for the CDR3: TGTGCCAGCAGTTTAGGTGTAGCGGGGTCCTACGAGCAGTACTTC. Its protein is CASSLGVAGSYEQYF.

This clone was picked up a small number of times. The CDR3 loop reads CASSQGSYNEQFF. CDR3 sequence (DNA): TGTGCCAGCAGCCAGGGCTCCTACAATGAGCAGTTCTTC. The V gene is TRBV7-8, the J gene TRBJ2-1; D may be TRBD1 (5 bases). The CDR3 consists of 13 residues. The V end was cut by 5 bases, the J end by 0 bases, with 5 bases between. CDR1 and CDR2 (germline): SGHVS, FQNEAQ.